The 30 T cell receptor beta chains listed next were all sequenced from one sample in a study of blood T cells in healthy people across ages. Next came a second PCR, run for about 7 to 12 cycles, which used a sample-barcoded 5' primer along with a J-beta primer mix. Each CDR3 protein gets one entry after TCRdb re-called the 5' RACE reads with MiXCR. Of about 780,000 distinct CDR3 sequences in the sample, 35% to 60% are singletons; the top ten hold 15% to 20%. Sequenced material: blood. All receptors come from a man at least 80 years old in good health.

This clonotype was seen a handful of times. The rearrangement links TRBV7-2 to TRBJ2-7; weak D call: TRBD2 (5 bases). CDR3 length equals 16 residues. V gave up 4 bases and J gave up 7 bases, with 23 bases separating them. CDR1 is SGHTA and CDR2 is FQGNSA in the germline V gene. The CDR3 here is CASSSIIPSSYNEQYF. The CDR3 bases are TGTGCCAGCAGCTCCATAATCCCTAGCTCCTACAATGAGCAGTACTTC.

On this clonotype: Possible read error: a much larger clone is one base away. The chain links TRBV4-2 to TRBJ2-4; D is perhaps TRBD1 (6 bases). The tail of the sequence fits TRBJ2-5 better, so the J call may be wrong. The CDR3 runs 15 residues. Germline V gene lookup returns CDR1 LGHNA and CDR2 YNFKEQ. The CDR3 loop is CAGSQQGWAEETQYF. In nucleotides, the CDR3 is TGTGCCGGCAGCCAGCAGGGGTGGGCGGAAGAGACCCAGTACTTC.

This clonotype was detected a few times. J is TRBJ2-1 and V is TRBV7-6; weak D call: TRBD1 (6 bases). The CDR3 contains 14 residues. CDR1 is SGHVS and CDR2 is FNYEAQ in the germline V gene. V was clipped by 5 bases and J by 8 bases, with 16 bases between them. The CDR3: CASSRPEQGHEQFF. The CDR3 coding sequence is TGTGCCAGCAGCCGACCGGAACAGGGCCATGAGCAGTTCTTC.

This clonotype has ten or more counts. The rearrangement links TRBV7-2 to TRBJ1-1; perhaps TRBD1 as D (6 bases). Germline V gene lookup returns CDR1 SGHTA and CDR2 FQGNSA. The CDR3 runs 14 residues. The germline V and J ends were trimmed by 5 bases and 1 base, with 11 bases remaining between them. The CDR3 reads CASSQSTGNTEAFF. In DNA form, the CDR3 reads TGTGCCAGCAGCCAATCGACAGGGAACACTGAAGCTTTCTTT.

This clonotype has a handful of counts. This chain uses TRBV29-1 with TRBJ2-1; weak D call: TRBD1 (6 bases). Trimming took off 7 bases at V and 5 bases at J, with 12 bases between the two ends. The length of the CDR3 is 12 residues. CDR1 and CDR2 (germline): SQVTM, ANQGSEA. The CDR3 is CSARDIDNEQFF. The CDR3 region has the DNA TGCAGCGCCAGGGACATAGACAATGAGCAGTTCTTC.

This clonotype was seen at least ten times. This rearrangement joins TRBV24-1 to TRBJ2-7; TRBD1 matches 7 bases. Germline assignment: CDR1 KGHDR and CDR2 SFDVKD. V shed 3 bases and J 6 bases; nucleotides not matched to a gene: 7. This CDR3 is 14 amino acids long. CDR3: CATSDNTGAGEQYF. CDR3 coding DNA: TGTGCCACCAGTGATAACACAGGGGCGGGCGAGCAGTACTTC.

The chain has TRBV7-2 and TRBJ2-5; D not certain. Trimming removed 5 bases from V and 5 bases from J, with 12 bases in between. Per germline, CDR1 SGHTA and CDR2 FQGNSA. The CDR3 contains 13 residues. The CDR3 coding sequence is TGTGCCAGCAGCCAGAACGCCCTGGAGACCCAGTACTTC. It specifies CASSQNALETQYF.

This clonotype was found a few times. A much bigger clone sits one base away, suggesting this may be a read error. The chain couples TRBV12-3 or TRBV12-4 to TRBJ2-1; TRBD2 matches at 10 bases. This CDR3 spans 15 amino acids. Germline trimming cut 3 bases from V and 9 bases from J; bases unmatched to any gene: 8. The CDR3 reads CASSFDTSGKVEQFF. The CDR3 DNA reads as TGTGCCAGCAGTTTTGATACTAGCGGGAAGGTTGAGCAGTTCTTC.

V usage is TRBV5-6 and J usage is TRBJ1-2, with D uncertain. CDR1 is SGHDT and CDR2 is YYEEEE in the germline V gene. The CDR3 has 14 amino acids. With 4 bases removed from V and 11 bases from J, the gap between germline ends came to 21 bases. The CDR3 loop is CASSPIGPSGGYTF. CDR3 in DNA: TGTGCCAGCAGCCCAATCGGGCCTAGCGGTGGTTACACCTTC.

Points on this clonotype: One junction end disagrees with the germline gene, perhaps due to a read error. The CDR3: CAIGEPGDSTDTQYF. For the CDR3, the DNA is TGTGCCATCGGTGAGCCAGGGGACAGCACAGATACGCAGTATTTT. The chain links TRBV10-3 to TRBJ2-3; the D gene is possibly TRBD1 (6 bases). The CDR3 has 15 residues. Germline V gene data show CDR1 as ENHRY and CDR2 as SYGVKD.

This clonotype was recorded a few times. This rearrangement joins TRBV5-5 to TRBJ2-4; a weak D match, TRBD2 (7 bases). Germline V lookup: CDR1 SGHKS, CDR2 YYEKEE (reference sequence). CDR3 size: 13 residues. The V end was cut by 1 base, the J end by 10 bases, with 12 bases between. CDR3 protein: CASSLLQGGIQYF. DNA of the CDR3: TGTGCCAGCAGCTTGCTACAGGGAGGGATTCAGTACTTC.

The J gene is TRBJ2-4, the V gene TRBV9; 13 bases map to TRBD2. The CDR3 runs to 14 residues. Germline CDR1 SGDLS, CDR2 YYNGEE. Trimming at V came to 3 bases and at J to 11 bases, leaving 5 bases not matched to a gene. The CDR3: CASSGGLAGDLQYF. CDR3 DNA: TGTGCCAGCAGCGGAGGACTAGCGGGAGATCTTCAGTACTTC.

The chain carries TRBV29-1 and TRBJ2-5, with TRBD1 matching 7 bases. Germline lookup yields CDR1 SQVTM and CDR2 ANQGSEA. This CDR3 is 15 amino acids long. J gave up 5 bases and V 3 bases, and 12 bases lay outside the gene matches. The CDR3 DNA follows: TGCAGCGTTGATACGTCAACAGGGGTGGGTGAGACCCAGTACTTC. Amino acid sequence: CSVDTSTGVGETQYF.

In its sample, this clonotype was seen a few times. V and J are TRBV5-4 and TRBJ1-2; 7 bases align to TRBD1. The CDR3 loop spans 12 amino acids. J was trimmed by 12 bases and V by 3 bases; bases with no gene match: 8. Germline assignment: CDR1 SGHNT and CDR2 YYREEE (reference sequence). The chain's CDR3 is CASSSLGQNNTF. CDR3 sequence (DNA): TGTGCCAGCAGCTCCCTGGGACAGAACAACACCTTC.

The V and J genes are TRBV29-1 and TRBJ2-7; D may be TRBD1 or TRBD2 (5 bases each). Germline V gene lookup returns CDR1 SQVTM and CDR2 ANQGSEA. There are 14 residues in the CDR3. CDR3 residues: CGGGERGTSGEQYF. The CDR3 DNA reads TGCGGCGGTGGGGAGAGAGGGACGAGTGGAGAGCAGTACTTC.

The chain employs TRBV7-2 and TRBJ2-2; 7 nucleotides line up with TRBD2. Germline assignment: CDR1 SGHTA and CDR2 FQGNSA. Trimming at V came to 5 bases and at J to 5 bases, leaving 8 bases not matched to a gene. The CDR3 has 15 amino acids. The CDR3 bases are TGTGCCAGCAGCCCTAGCGGTTCGCCGACCGGGGAGCTGTTTTTT. It yields the protein CASSPSGSPTGELFF.

For the CDR3, the DNA is TGCAGCGTTAAAGTGAACACTGAAGCTTTCTTT. Translation gives CSVKVNTEAFF. V usage is TRBV29-1 and J usage is TRBJ1-1, with D uncertain. The length of the CDR3 is 11 residues. The V and J ends lost 5 bases and 0 bases respectively, with 4 bases between them. Germline CDR1 reads SQVTM; CDR2 reads ANQGSEA.

V is TRBV6-4 and J is TRBJ2-1; D gene unclear. This CDR3 is built from 16 residues. The ends were cut back, 0 bases at V and 6 bases at J, with 15 bases in the middle. The V gene's germline CDR1 is MRHNA and CDR2 SNTAGT. CDR3 in DNA: TGTGCCAGCAGTGACTCGGCAAGAAGTGCCGGCAATGAGCAGTTCTTC. Translating it yields CASSDSARSAGNEQFF.

Ten or more counts support this clonotype. The rearrangement links TRBV7-2 to TRBJ2-5; 8 bases agree with TRBD2. CDR1 is SGHTA, CDR2 FQGNSA, per germline. The length of the CDR3 is 16 residues. Losses at the gene ends were 1 base for V and 1 base for J; bases not matched to a gene: 5. The CDR3 region is CASSLGSLAAQETQYF. The CDR3 DNA reads as TGTGCCAGCAGCTTAGGATCACTAGCGGCCCAAGAGACCCAGTACTTC. Variable domain in full (rest from reference TRBV7-2 and TRBJ2-5): GAGVSQSPSNKVTEKGKDVELRCDPISGHTALYWYRQSLGQGLEFLIYFQGNSAPDKSGLPSDRFSAERTGGSVSTLTIQRTQQEDSAVYLCASSLGSLAAQETQYFGPGTRLLVL.

The chain joins TRBV5-1 to TRBJ2-1, with 11 bases lining up with TRBD2. Per germline, CDR1 SGHRS and CDR2 YFSETQ. J gave up 6 bases and V 0 bases, and 5 bases lay outside the gene matches. CDR3 length: 16 amino acids. The CDR3 here is CASSLVATSGGNEQFF. CDR3 nucleotides: TGCGCCAGCAGCTTGGTTGCAACTAGCGGGGGCAATGAGCAGTTCTTC.

Note on this clonotype: A read error may produce the germline difference seen at one junction end. The chain couples TRBV18 to TRBJ1-5; D remains unclear. This CDR3 is built from 14 residues. CDR1 is KGHSH, CDR2 LQKENI, per germline. The CDR3 protein is CASSEADSNQPQHF. The CDR3 region has the DNA TGCGCCAGCTCCGAGGCAGATAGCAATCAGCCCCAGCATTTT.

The chain employs TRBV7-2 and TRBJ2-5; no firm D call. This CDR3 has 15 amino acids. CDR1 and CDR2 from the germline V gene are SGHTA and FQGNSA. V gave up 5 bases and J gave up 5 bases, with 18 bases separating them. The CDR3 coding sequence is TGTGCCAGCAGCGCCACACCCTCCGGGTGGGAGACCCAGTACTTC. This gives the protein CASSATPSGWETQYF.

The rearrangement joins TRBV5-1 to TRBJ2-7; 11 nucleotides match TRBD1. CDR1 and CDR2 (germline): SGHRS, YFSETQ. The junction had 8 bases not matched to a gene; V was cut back by 3 bases and J by 6 bases. The CDR3 is 15 amino acids. CDR3 loop: CASSSGDRGMFEQYF. The DNA for the CDR3 is TGCGCCAGCAGCTCGGGGGACAGGGGGATGTTCGAGCAGTACTTC.

V gene TRBV20-1 combines with J gene TRBJ2-1, with 13 positions matching TRBD2. Germline CDR1 is DFQATT and CDR2 is SNEGSKA (reference sequence). Unmatched junction bases numbered 8, after V lost 2 bases and J lost 7 bases. The CDR3 covers 16 residues. The CDR3 DNA follows: TGCAGTGCTAGAATACTAGCGGGAGGGCCGGTAAATGAGCAGTTCTTC. It translates to CSARILAGGPVNEQFF.

This clonotype was observed a single time. The chain employs TRBV18 and TRBJ2-4; D unclear. Germline V gene sequence: CDR1 KGHSH, CDR2 LQKENI. This CDR3 region has 13 residues. V was cut by 3 bases and J by 13 bases, with 16 bases left in between. The CDR3 here is CASSPAMGYGQYF. CDR3 DNA sequence: TGTGCCAGCTCACCTGCAATGGGCTACGGGCAGTACTTC.

This rearrangement joins TRBV7-3 to TRBJ2-1, with 9 bases aligning to TRBD2. Trimming at V came to 5 bases and at J to 5 bases, leaving 7 bases not matched to a gene. The germline V gene has CDR1 SGHTA and CDR2 FQGTGA. The CDR3 runs to 15 residues. The chain's CDR3 is CASSQPGLANNEQFF. The CDR3 nucleotides read TGTGCCAGCAGCCAACCGGGACTAGCCAACAATGAGCAGTTCTTC.

This clonotype came up many times. This rearrangement joins TRBV12-3 or TRBV12-4 to TRBJ2-4; possible D gene TRBD2, 7 bases. This CDR3 is 13 amino acids long. V was clipped by 7 bases and J by 7 bases, with 14 bases between them. This CDR3 reads CASTGGGGNIQYF. CDR3 bases: TGTGCCAGCACCGGAGGGGGGGGGAACATTCAGTACTTC.

This clonotype was counted only a few times. The chain is built from TRBV12-3 or TRBV12-4 and TRBJ1-1; D uncertain. Trimming removed 8 bases from V and 0 bases from J, with 13 bases in between. The length of the CDR3 is 14 residues. DNA for the CDR3: TGTGCCAGCCAGAACGGAGTAATGAACACTGAAGCTTTCTTT. Amino acid sequence: CASQNGVMNTEAFF.

This clonotype turned up a few times. The chain couples TRBV20-1 to TRBJ2-1, with unresolved D. Germline CDR1 reads DFQATT; CDR2 reads SNEGSKA (reference sequence). The CDR3 runs to 15 residues. V was trimmed by 3 bases and J by 0 bases, leaving 12 bases between them. CDR3: CSARDGKSSYNEQFF. The DNA for the CDR3 is TGCAGTGCTAGGGATGGGAAGAGCTCCTACAATGAGCAGTTCTTC.

In this sample, this clonotype turned up many times. The chain uses TRBV28 and TRBJ2-5, with D possibly being TRBD1 (6 bases). The CDR3 totals 15 residues. CDR1 MDHEN and CDR2 SYDVKM come from the germline V gene. V was shortened by 6 bases and J by 4 bases, with 18 bases between the two germline ends. Written as DNA, the CDR3 is TGTGCCAGCAGGCAGACTCCGGACAGAGGAGAGACCCAGTACTTC. Encoded protein: CASRQTPDRGETQYF.